One sample yielded the 21 T cell receptor beta chains listed below, sequenced in a study of T cell repertoires in cytomegalovirus infection (dated by TCRdb to the late 2010s). Instrument used: Illumina HiSeq 1500. TCRdb reprocessed the public reads (quality trimming at Q25 with fastp, clone calling with MiXCR) and kept in-frame beta chains. Under each unique CDR3 protein, matching rows form one entry showing the most common genes and DNA. The sample table contains approximately 500,000 distinct CDR3 sequences; only one count was recorded for 16% of them. The top ten clones comprise more than 20% of the sample. Sequenced material: CD8+ T cells from PBMCs. The receptor source for this set is a human donor in good health (CMV status not recorded). Some clones in this sample may be carry-over from other donors' samples.

This clonotype was counted many times. The chain employs TRBV27 and TRBJ2-3, with D maybe TRBD1 (5 bases). The CDR3 is made up of 15 amino acids. The germline V gene encodes CDR1 MNHEY and CDR2 SMNVEV (reference sequence). Trimming stripped 8 bases from V and 0 bases from J, with 15 bases between. The DNA for the CDR3 is TGTGCCAGCGCCTACAGGATCTCTAGCACAGATACGCAGTATTTT. Translation: CASAYRISSTDTQYF.

This clonotype was seen only a few times. V usage is TRBV5-6 and J usage is TRBJ2-1, with D uncertain. From germline, CDR1 is SGHDT and CDR2 YYEEEE. The V end lost 0 bases, the J end lost 8 bases, and 9 bases lay between the germline ends. CDR3 size: 13 residues. The CDR3 DNA sequence: TGTGCCAGCAGCTTGGACCTTCGGGATGAGCAGTTCTTC. Protein product: CASSLDLRDEQFF. Together with reference TRBV5-6 and TRBJ2-1, the CDR3 gives the full variable domain: DAGVTQSPTHLIKTRGQQVTLRCSPKSGHDTVSWYQQALGQGPQFIFQYYEEEERQRGNFPDRFSGHQFPNYSSELNVNALLLGDSALYLCASSLDLRDEQFFGPGTRLTVL.

Concerning this clonotype: As the CDR3 is not closed by the conserved phenylalanine or tryptophan, this likely results from a read error. This sequence joins TRBV29-1 and TRBJ2-6, with TRBD1 identical over 9 bases. CDR1 and CDR2 from the germline V gene are SQVTM and ANQGSEA. J lost 4 bases, V lost 7 bases, and 5 bases had no gene match. The CDR3 sequence is 14 residues long. The CDR3 loop reads CSARQGVGANVLTY. DNA of the CDR3: TGCAGCGCCCGACAGGGGGTCGGGGCCAACGTCCTGACTTAC.

The chain has TRBV6-8 and TRBJ2-1; 10 bases align to TRBD2. CDR1 and CDR2 from the germline V gene are MNHGY and SAAAGT. The CDR3 loop spans 17 amino acids. J lost 8 bases, V lost 3 bases, and 13 bases had no gene match. The CDR3 sequence is CASSYPPLAGEVDEQFF. The CDR3 bases are TGTGCCAGCAGTTATCCACCTCTAGCGGGGGAAGTCGATGAGCAGTTCTTC.

V gene TRBV20-1 combines with J gene TRBJ1-5; no definite D call. Germline lookup yields CDR1 DFQATT and CDR2 SNEGSKA (reference sequence). The CDR3 runs to 16 residues. The V gene lost 1 base and the J gene lost 0 bases, with 13 bases spanning the gap. This CDR3 reads CSARALGYGSNQPQHF. CDR3 in DNA: TGCAGTGCTAGAGCACTGGGGTACGGTAGCAATCAGCCCCAGCATTTT.

The V gene is TRBV27, the J gene TRBJ1-4, with TRBD1 identical over 7 bases. V lost 5 bases, J lost 7 bases, and 7 bases stayed unmatched. CDR1 is MNHEY, CDR2 SMNVEV, per germline (reference sequence). The CDR3 runs 14 residues. The CDR3 bases are TGTGCCAGCAGTCCCGGACAGGTCGGTGAAAAACTGTTTTTT. Translating gives CASSPGQVGEKLFF. The full variable domain, completed using reference TRBV27 and TRBJ1-4, is EAQVTQNPRYLITVTGKKLTVTCSQNMNHEYMSWYRQDPGLGLRQIYYSMNVEVTDKGDVPEGYKVSRKEKRNFPLILESPSPNQTSLYFCASSPGQVGEKLFFGSGTQLSVL.

A single count supports this clonotype. The genes are TRBV28 and TRBJ1-4; D is uncertain. This CDR3 region has 14 residues. Looked up from germline, CDR1 is MDHEN and CDR2 is SYDVKM. V lost 6 bases and J lost 1, with 9 bases in between. CDR3 protein: CASRVTGTNEKLFF. CDR3 nucleotides: TGTGCCAGCAGGGTGACGGGAACTAATGAAAAACTGTTTTTT. The complete variable domain, with remaining parts taken from reference TRBV28 and TRBJ1-4, reads DVKVTQSSRYLVKRTGEKVFLECVQDMDHENMFWYRQDPGLGLRLIYFSYDVKMKEKGDIPEGYSVSREKKERFSLILESASTNQTSMYLCASRVTGTNEKLFFGSGTQLSVL.

There are many counts of this clonotype. A read error may account for a junction end that differs from germline. This chain links TRBV7-7 with TRBJ1-3; no reliable D call. Per the germline V gene, CDR1 is SSHAT and CDR2 is FNYEAQ (reference sequence). The CDR3 contains 20 residues. The CDR3 region has the DNA TGTGCTAGCAGCTTAGAAGGGTTCGCTAGAGGGAGGGTGGACGGAAACACCATATATTTT. This gives the protein CASSLEGFARGRVDGNTIYF.

This clonotype has a handful of counts. The chain has TRBV5-1 and TRBJ2-7; maybe TRBD1 (6 bases). Germline CDR1 reads SGHRS; CDR2 reads YFSETQ. This CDR3 spans 17 amino acids. V lost 4 bases, J lost 1 base, and 21 bases lay in between. The CDR3: CASSALSGQTPSYEQYF. CDR3 coding DNA: TGCGCCAGCAGCGCACTATCCGGACAGACCCCATCCTACGAGCAGTACTTC.

This clonotype was seen at least ten times. This sequence joins TRBV27 and TRBJ2-7; D gene ambiguous. Germline V gene sequence: CDR1 MNHEY, CDR2 SMNVEV (reference sequence). Trimming took off 1 base at V and 3 bases at J, with 13 bases between the two ends. CDR3 length: 15 amino acids. The CDR3 sequence: CASSLYRVTSYEQYF. The CDR3 region has the DNA TGTGCCAGCAGTTTATATAGGGTCACCAGCTACGAGCAGTACTTC.

Many counts were recorded for this clonotype. The V gene is TRBV7-3, the J gene TRBJ2-6; the match to TRBD2 covers 9 bases. The CDR3 contains 19 residues. Germline V gene lookup returns CDR1 SGHTA and CDR2 FQGTGA. V lost 0 bases to trimming and J lost 2 bases; unmatched junction nucleotides: 8. The CDR3 nucleotides are TGTGCCAGCAGCTTAACGGGAGCGGGAGGCTCTACTGGGGCCAACGTCCTGACTTTC. Amino acid sequence: CASSLTGAGGSTGANVLTF.

This clonotype showed up just a few times. The J gene is TRBJ2-1, the V gene TRBV13, with D uncertain. CDR1 PRHDT and CDR2 FYEKMQ come from the germline V gene (reference sequence). Trimming took 3 bases from V and 7 from J, leaving 10 bases between them. The CDR3 spans 13 residues. CDR3 in DNA: TGTGCCAGCAGCTTGGTGGCTCTTAATGAGCAGTTCTTC. Translation gives CASSLVALNEQFF.

This clonotype came up many times. CDR3 sequence reads: CASSRGTSGLQETQYF. CDR3 sequence (DNA): TGTGCCAGCAGCCGAGGGACTAGCGGCCTACAAGAGACCCAGTACTTC. This chain uses TRBV11-1 with TRBJ2-5; 11 bases align to TRBD2. Germline CDR1 reads SGHAT; CDR2 reads FQDESV (reference sequence). V shed 5 bases and J 2 bases; nucleotides not matched to a gene: 7. The CDR3 extends over 16 amino acids.

The table lists this clonotype with many counts. The V gene is TRBV5-1, the J gene TRBJ1-2; 7 positions agree with TRBD1. CDR3 size: 15 residues. Germline V CDR1 and CDR2: SGHRS, YFSETQ. Trimming cost V 0 bases and J 6 bases; bases outside gene matches: 8. In nucleotides, the CDR3 is TGCGCCAGCAGCTTGGGGACAGGCGATCTTGATGGCTACACCTTC. It is translated as CASSLGTGDLDGYTF.

Ten or more counts support this clonotype. The chain couples TRBV28 to TRBJ1-1; D is perhaps TRBD1 (5 bases). The V gene's germline CDR1 is MDHEN and CDR2 SYDVKM. Deletions cut 6 bases from V and 7 bases from J, with 18 bases between. The CDR3 contains 14 residues. The CDR3 reads CASRSPGPPREAFF. In nucleotides, the CDR3 is TGTGCCAGCAGATCGCCGGGACCCCCGCGTGAAGCTTTCTTT.

This clonotype was picked up a small number of times. V is TRBV29-1 and J is TRBJ2-7, with D unclear. V dropped 5 bases and J dropped 4 bases, with 24 bases sitting between them. Germline V gives CDR1 SQVTM, CDR2 ANQGSEA. The CDR3 contains 16 residues. In nucleotides, the CDR3 is TGCAGCGTTTTCTCCCTGGGCCAGCCGCGCCAATACGAGCAGTACTTC. Its protein product is CSVFSLGQPRQYEQYF.

This chain links TRBV3-1 with TRBJ2-7; D is unclear. CDR3 length: 14 amino acids. Trimming shortened V by 1 base and J by 2 bases, and 9 bases separated the two germline ends. Per germline, CDR1 LGHDT and CDR2 YNNKEL (reference sequence). In DNA form, the CDR3 reads TGTGCCAGCAGCCAAGCTAACAGCCCCTACGAGCAGTACTTC. Translated: CASSQANSPYEQYF.

The table lists this clonotype with a few counts. J is TRBJ1-6 and V is TRBV27, with TRBD1 as a possible D gene (5 bases). Per the germline V gene, CDR1 is MNHEY and CDR2 is SMNVEV (reference sequence). CDR3 size: 12 residues. Between the trimmed V and J ends, which lost 7 bases and 6 bases, there was a span of 7 bases. CDR3 sequence (DNA): TGTGCCAGCAATCAGGGTAATTCACCCCTCCACTTT. Translating it yields CASNQGNSPLHF.

This clonotype was counted a few times. V gene TRBV19 combines with J gene TRBJ2-7, with 11 positions matching TRBD1. Germline CDR1 is LNHDA and CDR2 is SQIVND (reference sequence). V was clipped by 4 bases and J by 5 bases; unmatched bases: 10. The CDR3 is 16 residues long. CDR3 DNA: TGTGCCAGTAGTAATCGCCTGGGACAGGGGGACCACGAGCAGTACTTC. Protein: CASSNRLGQGDHEQYF.

Many counts were recorded for this clonotype. This chain links TRBV5-6 with TRBJ2-5; 8 nucleotides agree with TRBD1. V dropped 4 bases and J dropped 5; count of bases not matched to a gene: 7. Germline assignment: CDR1 SGHDT and CDR2 YYEEEE. This CDR3 is 14 amino acids long. For the CDR3, the DNA is TGTGCCAGCAGCGAAAACAGGGGGTGGGAGACCCAGTACTTC. Translated: CASSENRGWETQYF.

The chain couples TRBV27 to TRBJ2-7; 7 bases line up with TRBD1. The germline V gene encodes CDR1 MNHEY and CDR2 SMNVEV (reference sequence). The CDR3 totals 15 residues. Trimming cost V 2 bases and J 2 bases; bases outside gene matches: 6. The CDR3 DNA sequence: TGTGCCAGCAGTTTAGGGGACGGACAGGCCTACGAGCAGTACTTC. It translates to CASSLGDGQAYEQYF.